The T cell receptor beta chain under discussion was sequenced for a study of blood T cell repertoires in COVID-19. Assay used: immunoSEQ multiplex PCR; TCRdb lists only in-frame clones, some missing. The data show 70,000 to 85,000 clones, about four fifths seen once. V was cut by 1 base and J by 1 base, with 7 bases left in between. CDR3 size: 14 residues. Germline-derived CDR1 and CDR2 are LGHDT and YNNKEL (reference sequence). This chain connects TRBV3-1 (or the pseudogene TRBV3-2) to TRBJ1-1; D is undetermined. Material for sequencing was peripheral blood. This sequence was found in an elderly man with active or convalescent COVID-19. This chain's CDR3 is CASSQGIKNTEAFF. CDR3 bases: TGTGCCAGCAGCCAAGGTATTAAGAACACTGAAGCTTTCTTT.